This T cell receptor (beta chain) was documented in a study of human T cells and chemical hapten exposure (dated by TCRdb to the early 2020s). Turning to the overall study: For sensitization, 2% DPC in acetone was applied to a 2 cm by 2 cm area of upper inner arm skin. Patient blood was sampled pre-sensitization (week 0) and at 2, 6 and about 24 weeks after DPC sensitization. Patch testing was done on the upper back using Finn chambers containing 0.01% DPC, and results were scored after 6 days according to International Contact Dermatitis Research Group standards. Libraries were pooled for sequencing, and variation in per-sample TCR yields was attributed mainly to small differences in library volumes within the pool. For TCR sequencing, blood came from 25 to 35 alopecia patients at anywhere from one to four time points (pre-sensitization, 2, 6 and 24 weeks). Alopecia areata with under or over 50% scalp involvement, alopecia totalis and alopecia universalis were represented in the patient cohort, which was mostly female. Throughout the approximately 25-week study period, patients were also given weekly therapeutic DPC doses on the scalp. The study tracked peripheral blood TCR repertoire changes in vivo during primary and secondary sensitization to the hapten diphenylcyclopropenone (DPC) in alopecia patients. The full study reports these points: Because all patients had alopecia, a presumed autoimmune disease, the immune response of the patients might differ from that of healthy individuals. A positive correlation was found between the number of PT1 expanded TCRs and patch test score, with significance reached at thresholds 8, 16 and 32 but not 4. DPC sensitization did not change the number of TCRs with a frequency above 1 in 1000, and there was no evidence of changes in global repertoire structure. After repeated subsampling, changes were observed in the strength of the expansion versus patch-test correlation and in the threshold at which the correlation became significant. Significantly more large CDR3 similarity clusters were formed by expanded TCRs than by pre-sensitization or healthy control sets, consistent with antigen-driven responses.

V sheds 4 bases and J sheds 4 bases, leaving 13 bases between their ends. In the germline V gene (reference sequence), CDR1 corresponds to DFQATT and CDR2 to SNEGSKA. From the cysteine through the phenylalanine, the CDR3 covers 13 amino acids. The CDR3 DNA has 39 bases and is translated from base 1. The time point label here, explained by the study, means: pre-sensitization, week 0. The label giving this sample's treatment or condition can be read as: therapeutic diphenylcyclopropenone sensitization with weekly scalp DPC. At every patch-test visit, the blood draw took place before the patch test was put on. To be eligible, patients had to be aged 18 to 70, diagnosed with alopecia and judged suitable for DPC therapy, while pregnant patients were excluded. Total RNA was extracted from unfractionated whole blood collected in Tempus Blood RNA tubes. This clonotype came up a few times. Its antigen remains unidentified. No clone much larger than this one lies a single base away; base qualities are absent.

The library was produced with RACE. Instrument used: NextSeq 500. During library preparation, unique molecular identifiers were attached to individual cDNA molecules so that TCRs could be counted in a quantitative, reproducible way. From each blood RNA sample, both TCR alpha and TCR beta chains were sequenced. The study's processing was this. Samples had a median of roughly 100,000 TCRs, with a range from 23,224 to 690,600. V, J and CDR3 annotation of the TCR reads was performed with the Decombinator software suite. Every sample was subsampled to the same number of TCRs (28,000) for the PS versus PT1 abundance plots. TCRs were defined as expanded if absent before sensitization and observed at least eight times at the 2-week time point. TCRdb took the public reads, trimmed them with fastp at Q25, ran MiXCR for clone calling and kept in-frame beta chains. Identical CDR3 protein sequences are pooled into one entry, listed with their most common genes and DNA. These V and J calls originate from TCRdb's pipeline instead of the authors' own analysis. The sample data list 270,000 or so distinct CDR3 sequences, and approximately 7.5% of these were observed just once. Less than 1.5% of the sample lies in the top ten.

The sequence derives from a man between 18 and 35 years old with alopecia areata. Some clones in this sample may be carry-over from other donors' samples. The specimen was whole blood, collected in connection with sensitization to the hapten diphenylcyclopropenone (DPC). The chain links TRBV20-1 with TRBJ1-1; the D gene cannot be named for sure. The nucleotide sequence is TGCAGTGCTACACAAAGATTAGGCACTGAAGCTTTCTTT. It encodes CSATQRLGTEAFF.